This passage covers 19 T cell receptor beta chains from one sample sequenced in a study of T-cell reconstitution after alpha-beta-depleted transplantation in children. For TCRbeta, the library was prepared with unique molecular identifiers. Using its own MiXCR run on the PCR reads, TCRdb lists one record per CDR3 protein. The sample has about 1,000,000 distinct CDR3 sequences, 25% to 30% seen once. The source was PBMCs, mostly from graft donor cells, collected 360 days after TCRalphabeta/CD19-depleted stem cell transplant. These receptor sequences come from a boy in the first two years of life who had a stem cell transplant for SCID, so the T cells may come from the graft donor.

This clonotype was detected once. The V gene is TRBV9, the J gene TRBJ2-1; a weak D match, TRBD1 (6 bases). This CDR3 is built from 16 residues. From germline, CDR1 is SGDLS and CDR2 YYNGEE. V shed 0 bases and J shed 4 bases, with 14 bases lying between them. The CDR3 region is CASSVAGAGQYNEQFF. CDR3 DNA sequence: TGTGCCAGCAGCGTAGCAGGGGCCGGACAGTACAATGAGCAGTTCTTC.

This clonotype showed up many times. This chain connects TRBV18 to TRBJ2-6; 7 positions agree with TRBD1. The CDR3 consists of 18 residues. From germline, CDR1 is KGHSH and CDR2 LQKENI. The V and J ends lost 4 bases and 0 bases, in that order; junction bases with no gene match: 9. The CDR3 protein is CASSRTGTADSGANVLTF. As DNA, the CDR3 is TGTGCCAGCTCACGTACCGGGACAGCAGACTCTGGGGCCAACGTCCTGACTTTC. Full variable domain (outside the CDR3, taken from reference TRBV18 and TRBJ2-6): NAGVMQNPRHLVRRRGQEARLRCSPMKGHSHVYWYRQLPEEGLKFMVYLQKENIIDESGMPKERFSAEFPKEGPSILRIQQVVRGDSAAYFCASSRTGTADSGANVLTFGAGSRLTVL.

This clonotype was counted between two and nine times. This chain links TRBV27 with TRBJ1-5, with D unresolved. V lost 4 bases to trimming and J lost 9 bases, with 16 bases between them. Germline CDR1 MNHEY, CDR2 SMNVEV (reference sequence). The CDR3 length is 14 residues. CDR3 sequence: CASSSNPDMTPQHF. CDR3 sequence (DNA): TGTGCCAGCAGTTCCAACCCGGATATGACGCCCCAGCATTTT.

This clonotype was counted between two and nine times. CDR3 sequence (DNA): TGTGCCACCAGCAGGGACCTACAGAGTTCACCCCTCCACTTT. Translated, it gives CATSRDLQSSPLHF. V and J are TRBV15 and TRBJ1-6; no firm D call. The CDR3 runs to 14 residues. CDR1 is LNHNV, CDR2 YYDKDF, per germline (reference sequence). Trimming removed 3 bases from V and 9 bases from J, with 12 bases in between.

V usage is TRBV28 and J usage is TRBJ2-1; D gene unclear. The CDR3 has 14 amino acids. Trimming shortened V by 7 bases and J by 10 bases, and 20 bases separated the two germline ends. Germline V gene data show CDR1 as MDHEN and CDR2 as SYDVKM. CDR3 sequence: CASTPTLVAAEQFF. In DNA form, the CDR3 reads TGTGCCAGCACTCCGACTCTCGTCGCAGCCGAGCAGTTCTTC.

The chain has TRBV9 and TRBJ1-6, with D hard to call. V was cut by 2 bases and J by 7 bases, with 4 bases left in between. Germline V gene sequence: CDR1 SGDLS, CDR2 YYNGEE. The CDR3 extends over 12 amino acids. The CDR3 sequence is CASSVLNSPLHF. The CDR3 DNA reads TGTGCCAGCAGCGTCTTGAATTCACCCCTCCACTTT.

This sequence joins TRBV5-1 and TRBJ2-1; D possibly corresponds to TRBD1 (5 bases). The CDR3 loop spans 13 amino acids. Germline loops: CDR1 SGHRS, CDR2 YFSETQ. Trimming pared 0 bases from V and 8 bases from J, leaving 9 bases between. The CDR3, as DNA: TGCGCCAGCAGCTTGGACAGGTCGCATGAGCAGTTCTTC. Protein sequence: CASSLDRSHEQFF.

The rearrangement links TRBV18 to TRBJ2-3; D ambiguous. With 0 bases removed from V and 2 bases from J, the gap between germline ends came to 15 bases. The CDR3 is 17 residues long. Germline CDR1 and CDR2: KGHSH and LQKENI. CDR3 in DNA: TGTGCCAGCTCACCACCGTACGGACGAGAATACACAGATACGCAGTATTTT. Amino acids: CASSPPYGREYTDTQYF. Full variable domain (rest looked up from reference TRBV18 and TRBJ2-3): NAGVMQNPRHLVRRRGQEARLRCSPMKGHSHVYWYRQLPEEGLKFMVYLQKENIIDESGMPKERFSAEFPKEGPSILRIQQVVRGDSAAYFCASSPPYGREYTDTQYFGPGTRLTVL.

The chain links TRBV5-1 to TRBJ2-7; TRBD1 might be the D (6 bases). Germline V CDR1 and CDR2: SGHRS, YFSETQ. The CDR3 is 15 residues long. Trimming removed 4 bases at V and 4 bases at J, with 18 bases between. The CDR3 here is CASSRAGAWGYEQYF. In nucleotides, the CDR3 is TGCGCCAGCAGCCGCGCAGGGGCCTGGGGTTACGAGCAGTACTTC.

V gene TRBV9 combines with J gene TRBJ2-7; D is unclear. Per germline, CDR1 SGDLS and CDR2 YYNGEE. The CDR3 contains 13 residues. V was clipped by 4 bases and J by 3 bases, with 11 bases between them. CDR3 sequence reads: CASSTRPFYEQYF. The CDR3 DNA sequence: TGTGCCAGCAGCACGCGGCCTTTCTACGAGCAGTACTTC.

The chain carries TRBV4-2 and TRBJ1-5, with D perhaps matching TRBD1 (6 bases). Germline V gives CDR1 LGHNA, CDR2 YNFKEQ. CDR3 length equals 15 residues. The ends were cut back, 5 bases at V and 4 bases at J, with 15 bases in the middle. For the CDR3, the DNA is TGTGCCAGCAGCTCCGGGACAAATTATAATCAGCCCCAGCATTTT. It is translated as CASSSGTNYNQPQHF.

This chain links TRBV3-1 with TRBJ2-2; maybe TRBD1 (5 bases). Trimming took 1 base from V and 6 from J, leaving 12 bases between them. There are 15 residues in the CDR3. Looked up from germline, CDR1 is LGHDT and CDR2 is YNNKEL (reference sequence). The CDR3 region is CASSQGGPPAGELFF. The CDR3 DNA sequence: TGTGCCAGCAGCCAAGGGGGCCCCCCGGCCGGGGAGCTGTTTTTT. Using reference TRBV3-1 and TRBJ2-2 for the parts outside the CDR3, the full variable domain is DTAVSQTPKYLVTQMGNDKSIKCEQNLGHDTMYWYKQDSKKFLKIMFSYNNKELIINETVPNRFSPKSPDKAHLNLHINSLELGDSAVYFCASSQGGPPAGELFFGEGSRLTVL.

This clonotype was detected only a few times. This sequence joins TRBV30 and TRBJ1-5; tentatively, D is TRBD1 (5 bases). The CDR3 runs to 15 residues. V lost 1 base, J lost 7 bases, and 17 bases lay in between. Germline CDR1 is GTSNPN and CDR2 is SVGIG (reference sequence). CDR3 loop: CAWSAAPGQGQPQHF. In DNA form, the CDR3 reads TGTGCCTGGAGTGCCGCCCCCGGGCAGGGACAGCCCCAGCATTTT.

This sequence joins TRBV29-1 and TRBJ2-1; D not certain. V lost 3 bases to trimming and J lost 5 bases, with 11 bases between them. The germline gives CDR1 SQVTM, CDR2 ANQGSEA. There are 13 residues in the CDR3. CDR3 protein: CSVDDRRDNEQFF. DNA for the CDR3: TGCAGCGTTGACGACCGGAGAGACAATGAGCAGTTCTTC.

This clonotype came up a few times. The V call is TRBV20-1, the J call TRBJ2-7; perhaps TRBD1 as D (7 bases). CDR3 length equals 15 residues. The ends were cut back, 3 bases at V and 2 bases at J, with 17 bases in the middle. Germline CDR1 reads DFQATT; CDR2 reads SNEGSKA (reference sequence). CDR3 residues: CSASGGTVIAYEQYF. CDR3 DNA: TGCAGTGCTAGTGGGGGGACAGTTATCGCCTACGAGCAGTACTTC.

This clonotype was detected only a few times. V is TRBV12-3 or TRBV12-4 and J is TRBJ2-5; either TRBD1 or TRBD2 may fit D (5 bases each). The CDR3 has 15 residues. V was pared by 5 bases and J by 0 bases, with 13 bases between. This CDR3 reads CASSPPGTNQETQYF. The CDR3 nucleotides are TGTGCCAGCAGTCCGCCCGGGACCAACCAAGAGACCCAGTACTTC.

The chain uses TRBV2 and TRBJ2-7; maybe TRBD2 (7 bases). With 6 bases removed from V and 2 bases from J, the gap between germline ends came to 14 bases. The CDR3 loop spans 14 amino acids. Germline CDR1 SNHLY, CDR2 FYNNEI. In DNA, the CDR3 is TGTGCCAGCAGGGACCCCGGGGGGCCCTACGAGCAGTACTTC. Encoded protein: CASRDPGGPYEQYF.

The sample holds one count of this clonotype. The J gene is TRBJ2-3, the V gene TRBV24-1; D tentatively fits TRBD1 or TRBD2 (5 bases each). CDR3 length: 15 amino acids. Per germline, CDR1 KGHDR and CDR2 SFDVKD. The ends were cut back, 6 bases at V and 6 bases at J, with 18 bases in the middle. The CDR3 nucleotides read TGTGCCACCAGTTCGGGAAAAGGGGCTTCCGATACGCAGTATTTT. Its translation is CATSSGKGASDTQYF.

The chain's CDR3 is CSARALGRMNTEAFF. The CDR3 DNA reads as TGCAGTGCTAGAGCCCTGGGACGGATGAACACTGAAGCTTTCTTT. The chain joins TRBV20-1 to TRBJ1-1; perhaps TRBD1 as D (5 bases). Germline V gives CDR1 DFQATT, CDR2 SNEGSKA (reference sequence). The CDR3 length is 15 residues. V was pared by 1 base and J by 0 bases, with 12 bases between.